The 10 T cell receptor beta chains listed next were all sequenced from one sample in a study of monozygotic twins with inflammatory bowel disease. From the 5' RACE reads, TCRdb lists one entry per CDR3 protein and no DNA. This specimen shows 440,000 or so distinct CDR3 sequences; the ten leading clones hold 2% to 2.5%. The sample comprised blood. Receptor source: a human donor with ulcerative colitis or Crohn's disease, or a healthy co-twin of an affected twin (not recorded which).

The chain carries TRBV7-9 and TRBJ2-3; TCRdb lists TRBD1, though no DNA is available to test this call. CDR1 is SEHNR, CDR2 FQNEAQ, per germline (reference sequence). The CDR3 is 16 residues long. The CDR3 is CASIPGLGGTPDTQYF.

The chain carries TRBV7-9 and TRBJ1-4; TCRdb names TRBD1, which stays unverified in the absence of DNA. CDR3 length equals 15 residues. Germline V gene lookup returns CDR1 SEHNR and CDR2 FQNEAQ (reference sequence). The CDR3 sequence is CASTVGQSINEKLFF.

The rearrangement uses TRBV5-6 and TRBJ2-5; the TRBD1 assignment by TCRdb is unverifiable without DNA. The V gene's germline CDR1 is SGHDT and CDR2 YYEEEE. This CDR3 contains 14 residues. CDR3 sequence reads: CASSLGTGLKTQYF.

The V and J genes are TRBV6-1 and TRBJ2-7; the D call of TRBD2 rests on TCRdb alone, since no DNA is present to check it. CDR1 and CDR2 from the germline V gene are MNHNS and SASEGT. CDR3 length: 16 amino acids. CDR3 sequence reads: CASSLTSGGTHYEQYF.

V usage is TRBV5-1 and J usage is TRBJ1-1; TCRdb gives TRBD1 as the D gene, but with no DNA this cannot be confirmed. The CDR3 is made up of 16 amino acids. Germline CDR1 is SGHRS and CDR2 is YFSETQ. CDR3 in amino acids: CASSYRTARKNTEAFF. Together with reference TRBV5-1 and TRBJ1-1, the CDR3 gives the full variable domain: KAGVTQTPRYLIKTRGQQVTLSCSPISGHRSVSWYQQTPGQGLQFLFEYFSETQRNKGNFPGRFSGRQFSNSRSEMNVSTLELGDSALYLCASSYRTARKNTEAFFGQGTRLTVV.

The genes are TRBV30 and TRBJ2-1; TCRdb calls TRBD1, which cannot be checked without DNA. The germline V gene has CDR1 GTSNPN and CDR2 SVGIG (reference sequence). The length of the CDR3 is 14 residues. The CDR3 here is CAWSMGVSYNEQFF.

The chain employs TRBV6-2 or TRBV6-3 and TRBJ1-5; TCRdb selects TRBD1, and the lack of DNA leaves this call unchecked. Germline-derived CDR1 and CDR2 are MNHEY and SVGEGT. The CDR3 has 14 amino acids. The CDR3: CASIGTGGFQPQHF.

This chain uses TRBV6-5 with TRBJ2-2. Looked up from germline, CDR1 is MNHEY and CDR2 is SVGAGI. This CDR3 region has 13 residues. This chain's CDR3 is CASSYIGTGELFF.

This chain connects TRBV7-3 to TRBJ2-1. CDR3 length equals 13 residues. Germline loops: CDR1 SGHTA, CDR2 FQGTGA. CDR3 protein: CASSLTVADEQFF.

The chain recombines TRBV5-1 with TRBJ2-3; checking the TCRdb D call of TRBD2 is not possible without DNA. CDR3 length: 15 amino acids. Germline V gene sequence: CDR1 SGHRS, CDR2 YFSETQ. This chain's CDR3 is CASSLQGLSLDTQYF.